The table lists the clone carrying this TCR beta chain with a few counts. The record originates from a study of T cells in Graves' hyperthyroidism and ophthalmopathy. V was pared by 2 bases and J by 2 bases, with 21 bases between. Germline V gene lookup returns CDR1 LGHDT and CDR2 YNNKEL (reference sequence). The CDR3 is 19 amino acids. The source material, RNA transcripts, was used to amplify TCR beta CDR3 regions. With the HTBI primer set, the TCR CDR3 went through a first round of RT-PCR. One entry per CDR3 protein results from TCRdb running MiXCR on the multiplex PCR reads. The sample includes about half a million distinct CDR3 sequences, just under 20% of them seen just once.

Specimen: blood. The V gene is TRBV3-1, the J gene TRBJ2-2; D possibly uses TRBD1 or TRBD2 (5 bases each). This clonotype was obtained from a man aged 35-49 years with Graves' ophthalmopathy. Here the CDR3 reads CASSQITLGQRTNTGELFF. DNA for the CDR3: TGTGCCAGCAGCCAAATCACCTTGGGTCAGCGGACAAACACCGGGGAGCTGTTTTTT.